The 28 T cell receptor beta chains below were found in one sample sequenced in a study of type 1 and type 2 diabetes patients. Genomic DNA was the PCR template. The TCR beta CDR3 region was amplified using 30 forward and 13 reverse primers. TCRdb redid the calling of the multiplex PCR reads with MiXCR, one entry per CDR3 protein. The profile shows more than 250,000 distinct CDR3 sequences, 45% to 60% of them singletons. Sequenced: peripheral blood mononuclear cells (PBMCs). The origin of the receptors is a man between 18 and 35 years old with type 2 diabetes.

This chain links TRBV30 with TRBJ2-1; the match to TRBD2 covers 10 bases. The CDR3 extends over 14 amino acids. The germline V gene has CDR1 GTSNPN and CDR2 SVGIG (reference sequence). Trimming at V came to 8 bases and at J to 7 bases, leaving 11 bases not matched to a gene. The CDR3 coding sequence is TGTGCCCGATCGGCGGGACTAGCGTATAATGAGCAGTTCTTC. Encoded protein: CARSAGLAYNEQFF.

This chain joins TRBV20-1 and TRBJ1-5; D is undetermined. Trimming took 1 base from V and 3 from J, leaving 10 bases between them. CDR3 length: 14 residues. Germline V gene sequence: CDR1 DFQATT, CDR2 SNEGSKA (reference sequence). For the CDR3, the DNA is TGCAGTGCTAGAGGATGGAGTTTCAATCAGCCCCAGCATTTT. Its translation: CSARGWSFNQPQHF.

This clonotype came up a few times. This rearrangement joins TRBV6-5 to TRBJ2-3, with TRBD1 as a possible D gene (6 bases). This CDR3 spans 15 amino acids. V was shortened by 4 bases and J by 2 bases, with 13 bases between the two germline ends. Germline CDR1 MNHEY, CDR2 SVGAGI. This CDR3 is CASSFHRAPTDTQYF. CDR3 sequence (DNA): TGTGCCAGCAGTTTTCACAGGGCACCCACAGATACGCAGTATTTT.

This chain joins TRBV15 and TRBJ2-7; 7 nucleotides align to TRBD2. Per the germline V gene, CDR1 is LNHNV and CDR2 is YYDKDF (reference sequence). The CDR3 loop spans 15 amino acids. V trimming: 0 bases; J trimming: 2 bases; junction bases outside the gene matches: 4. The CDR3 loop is CATSRDLAGAYEQYF. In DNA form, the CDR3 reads TGTGCCACCAGCAGAGATCTTGCGGGAGCCTACGAGCAGTACTTC.

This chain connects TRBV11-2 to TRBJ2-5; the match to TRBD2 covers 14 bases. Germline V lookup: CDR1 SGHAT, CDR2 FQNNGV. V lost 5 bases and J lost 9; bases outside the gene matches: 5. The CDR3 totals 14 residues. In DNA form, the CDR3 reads TGTGCCAGCAGCACGGGACTAGCGGGGGTGGCCCAGTACTTC. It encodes CASSTGLAGVAQYF.

The CDR3 reads CASSLGEANTEAFF. The CDR3 bases are TGTGCCAGCAGCTTGGGGGAGGCGAACACTGAAGCTTTCTTT. This rearrangement joins TRBV7-6 to TRBJ1-1, with TRBD1 as a possible D gene (5 bases). CDR1 is SGHVS and CDR2 is FNYEAQ in the germline V gene. This CDR3 spans 14 amino acids. V lost 3 bases and J lost 1, with 9 bases in between.

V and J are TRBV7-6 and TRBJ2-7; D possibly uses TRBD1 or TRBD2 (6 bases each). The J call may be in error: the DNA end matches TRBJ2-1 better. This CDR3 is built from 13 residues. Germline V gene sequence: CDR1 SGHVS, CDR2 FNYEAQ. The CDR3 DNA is TGTGCCAGCAGCTACGTAAAGGGGGGCGAGCAGTTCTTC. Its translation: CASSYVKGGEQFF.

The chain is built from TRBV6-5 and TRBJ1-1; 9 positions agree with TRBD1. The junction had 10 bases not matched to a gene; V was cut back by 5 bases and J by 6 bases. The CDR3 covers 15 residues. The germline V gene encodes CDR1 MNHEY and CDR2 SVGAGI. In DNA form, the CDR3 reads TGTGCCAGCAGTCCCTCCGGACAGGGGAAGCCTGAAGCTTTCTTT. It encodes CASSPSGQGKPEAFF.

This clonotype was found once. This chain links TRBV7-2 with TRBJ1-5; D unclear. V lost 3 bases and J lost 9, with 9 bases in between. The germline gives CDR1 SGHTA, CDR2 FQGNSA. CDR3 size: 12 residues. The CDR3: CASSFGVGPQHF. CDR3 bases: TGTGCCAGCAGCTTCGGTGTTGGGCCCCAGCATTTT.

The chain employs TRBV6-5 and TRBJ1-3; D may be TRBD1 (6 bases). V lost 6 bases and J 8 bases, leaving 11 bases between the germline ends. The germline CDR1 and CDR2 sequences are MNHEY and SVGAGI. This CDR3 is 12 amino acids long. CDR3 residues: CASRLEGDTIYF. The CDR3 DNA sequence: TGTGCCAGCAGGCTCGAGGGGGACACCATATATTTT.

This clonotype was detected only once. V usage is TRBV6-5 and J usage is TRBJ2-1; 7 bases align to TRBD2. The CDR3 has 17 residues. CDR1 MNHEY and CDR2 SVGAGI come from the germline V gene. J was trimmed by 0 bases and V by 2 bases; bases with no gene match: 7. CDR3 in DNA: TGTGCCAGCAGTTACGGAGGGAGGGCGGGCTCCTACAATGAGCAGTTCTTC. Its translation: CASSYGGRAGSYNEQFF.

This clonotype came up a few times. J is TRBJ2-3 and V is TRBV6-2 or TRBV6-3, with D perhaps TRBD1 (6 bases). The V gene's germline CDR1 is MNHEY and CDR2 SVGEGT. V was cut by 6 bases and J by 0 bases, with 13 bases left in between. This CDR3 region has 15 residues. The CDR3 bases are TGTGCCAGCAGCAGGGGTTACGGAAGCACAGATACGCAGTATTTT. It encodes CASSRGYGSTDTQYF.

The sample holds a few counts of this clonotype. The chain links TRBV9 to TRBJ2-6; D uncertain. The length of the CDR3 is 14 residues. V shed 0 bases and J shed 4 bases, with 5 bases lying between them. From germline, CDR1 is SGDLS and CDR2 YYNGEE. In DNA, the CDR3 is TGTGCCAGCAGCGTAGTAGCCGGGGCCAACGTCCTGACTTTC. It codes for CASSVVAGANVLTF.

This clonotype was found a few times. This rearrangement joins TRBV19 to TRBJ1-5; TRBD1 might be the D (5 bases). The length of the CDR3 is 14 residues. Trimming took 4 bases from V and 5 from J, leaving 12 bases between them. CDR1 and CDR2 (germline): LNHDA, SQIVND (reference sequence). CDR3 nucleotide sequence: TGTGCCAGTAGTACCCCGGGGGAATATCAGCCCCAGCATTTT. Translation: CASSTPGEYQPQHF.

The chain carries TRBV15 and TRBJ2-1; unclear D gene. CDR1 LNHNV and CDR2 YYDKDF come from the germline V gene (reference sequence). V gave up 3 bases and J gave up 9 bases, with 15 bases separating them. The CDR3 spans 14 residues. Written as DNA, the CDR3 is TGTGCCACCAGCAGTGGACCGCCCGCAGGTGAGCAGTTCTTC. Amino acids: CATSSGPPAGEQFF.

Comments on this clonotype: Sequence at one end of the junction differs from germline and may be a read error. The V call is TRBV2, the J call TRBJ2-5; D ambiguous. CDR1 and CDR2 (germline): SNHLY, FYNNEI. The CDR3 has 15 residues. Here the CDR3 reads CASSHRVPLRETQYF. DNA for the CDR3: TGCGCCAGCAGTCATAGGGTCCCCCTCAGGGAGACCCAGTACTTC.

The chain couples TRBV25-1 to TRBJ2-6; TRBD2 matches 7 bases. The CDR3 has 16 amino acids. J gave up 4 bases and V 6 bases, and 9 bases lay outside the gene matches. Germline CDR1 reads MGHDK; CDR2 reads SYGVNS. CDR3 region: CASSRDYPAGANVLTF. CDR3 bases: TGTGCCAGCAGCCGGGACTATCCAGCCGGGGCCAACGTCCTGACTTTC.

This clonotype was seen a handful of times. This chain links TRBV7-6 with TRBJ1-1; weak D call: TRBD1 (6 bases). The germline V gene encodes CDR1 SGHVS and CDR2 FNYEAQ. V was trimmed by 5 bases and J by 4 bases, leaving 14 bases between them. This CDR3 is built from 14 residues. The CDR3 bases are TGTGCCAGCAGCCAGTACAGGGAAGCCACTGAAGCTTTCTTT. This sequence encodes CASSQYREATEAFF.

Here the CDR3 DNA reads TGTGCCAGCAGCTTACGATCGGGGTCCGGTAACGAGCAGTACTTC. Translation gives CASSLRSGSGNEQYF. The chain combines TRBV7-8 with TRBJ2-7; D perhaps matches TRBD2 (5 bases). Trimming removed 2 bases at V and 5 bases at J, with 16 bases between. The CDR3 has 15 amino acids. CDR1 and CDR2 from the germline V gene are SGHVS and FQNEAQ. The variable domain in full, completed from reference TRBV7-8 and TRBJ2-7, reads GAGVSQSPRYKVAKRGQDVALRCDPISGHVSLFWYQQALGQGPEFLTYFQNEAQLDKSGLPSDRFFAERPEGSVSTLKIQRTQQEDSAVYLCASSLRSGSGNEQYFGPGTRLTVT.

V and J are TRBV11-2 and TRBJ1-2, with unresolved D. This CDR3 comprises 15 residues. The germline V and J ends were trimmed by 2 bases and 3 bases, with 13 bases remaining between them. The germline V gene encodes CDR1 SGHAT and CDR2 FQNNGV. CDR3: CASSLKGIIDYGYTF. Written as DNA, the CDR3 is TGTGCCAGCAGCTTAAAGGGAATTATCGACTATGGCTACACCTTC.

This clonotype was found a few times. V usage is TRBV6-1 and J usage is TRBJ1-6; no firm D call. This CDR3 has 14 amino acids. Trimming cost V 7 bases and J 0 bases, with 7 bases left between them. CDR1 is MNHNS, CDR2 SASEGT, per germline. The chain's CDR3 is CASKVSSYNSPLHF. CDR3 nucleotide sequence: TGTGCCAGCAAGGTCAGCTCCTATAATTCACCCCTCCACTTT.

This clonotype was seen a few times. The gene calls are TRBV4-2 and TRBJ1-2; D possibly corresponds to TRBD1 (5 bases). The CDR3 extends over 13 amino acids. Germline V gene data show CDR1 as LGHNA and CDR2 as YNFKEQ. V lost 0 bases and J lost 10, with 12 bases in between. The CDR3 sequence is CASSQDWLGLYTF. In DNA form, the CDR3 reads TGTGCCAGCAGCCAAGATTGGCTGGGACTCTACACCTTC.

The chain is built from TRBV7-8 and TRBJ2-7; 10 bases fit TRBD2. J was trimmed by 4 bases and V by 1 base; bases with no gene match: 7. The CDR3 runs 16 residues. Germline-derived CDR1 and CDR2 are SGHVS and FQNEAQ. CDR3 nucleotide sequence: TGTGCCAGCAGCTTAGGCCTACTAGCGGGGAAGTACGAGCAGTACTTC. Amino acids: CASSLGLLAGKYEQYF. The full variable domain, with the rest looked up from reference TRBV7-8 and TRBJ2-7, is GAGVSQSPRYKVAKRGQDVALRCDPISGHVSLFWYQQALGQGPEFLTYFQNEAQLDKSGLPSDRFFAERPEGSVSTLKIQRTQQEDSAVYLCASSLGLLAGKYEQYFGPGTRLTVT.

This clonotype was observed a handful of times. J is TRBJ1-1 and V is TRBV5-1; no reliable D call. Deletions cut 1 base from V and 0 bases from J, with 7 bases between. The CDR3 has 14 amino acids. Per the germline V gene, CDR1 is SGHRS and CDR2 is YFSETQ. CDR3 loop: CASSLSSLNTEAFF. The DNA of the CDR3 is TGCGCCAGCAGCTTGTCCTCTCTGAACACTGAAGCTTTCTTT.

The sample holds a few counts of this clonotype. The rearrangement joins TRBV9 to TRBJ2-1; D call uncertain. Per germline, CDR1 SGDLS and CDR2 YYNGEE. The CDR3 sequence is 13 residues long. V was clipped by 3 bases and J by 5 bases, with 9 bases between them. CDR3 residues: CASSALTNNEQFF. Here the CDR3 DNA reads TGTGCCAGCAGCGCCCTGACAAACAATGAGCAGTTCTTC.

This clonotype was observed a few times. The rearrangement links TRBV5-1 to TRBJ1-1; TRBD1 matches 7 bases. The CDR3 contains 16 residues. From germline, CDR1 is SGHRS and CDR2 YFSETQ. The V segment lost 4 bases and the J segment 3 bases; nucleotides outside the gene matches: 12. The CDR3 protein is CASSPTRGGGDTEAFF. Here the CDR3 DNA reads TGCGCCAGCAGCCCTACCAGGGGAGGGGGCGACACTGAAGCTTTCTTT.

The DNA for the CDR3 is TGTGCCAGCAAGTTACACATCACTGAAGCTTTCTTT. Translation: CASKLHITEAFF. The rearrangement joins TRBV12-3 or TRBV12-4 to TRBJ1-1, with D hard to call. This CDR3 has 12 residues. Between the trimmed V and J ends, which lost 7 bases and 4 bases, there was a span of 10 bases.

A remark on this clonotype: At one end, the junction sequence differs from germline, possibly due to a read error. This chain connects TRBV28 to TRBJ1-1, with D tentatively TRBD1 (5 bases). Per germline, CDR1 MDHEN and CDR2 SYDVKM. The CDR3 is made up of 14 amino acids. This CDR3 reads CASSLLGEGTEAFF. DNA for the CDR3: TGTGCCAGCAGTTTATTGGGGGAGGGCACTGAAGCTTTCTTC.